This passage covers 26 T cell receptor beta chains from one sample sequenced in a study of blood T cell repertoires in COVID-19. Assay used: immunoSEQ multiplex PCR; TCRdb lists only in-frame clones, some missing. This table has about 120,000 clones, approximately 89% appearing once. What was sequenced was peripheral blood. The source of these receptors is a woman in her 70s with COVID-19, enrolled during active disease.

The chain recombines TRBV19 with TRBJ2-7; D is uncertain. This CDR3 is 15 amino acids long. Germline V gives CDR1 LNHDA, CDR2 SQIVND (reference sequence). Trimming cost V 3 bases and J 1 base, with 13 bases left between them. The DNA of the CDR3 is TGTGCCAGTAGTATCGTGGCAAGGAGTTCCTACGAGCAGTACTTC. Its protein product is CASSIVARSSYEQYF.

This sequence joins TRBV19 and TRBJ1-1, with D tentatively TRBD1 (5 bases). Trimming stripped 6 bases from V and 0 bases from J, with 14 bases between. Germline V gene sequence: CDR1 LNHDA, CDR2 SQIVND (reference sequence). The CDR3 consists of 15 residues. The CDR3 nucleotides are TGTGCCAGTAGATTGTCGGACATCATGAACACTGAAGCTTTCTTT. This encodes CASRLSDIMNTEAFF.

The genes are TRBV9 and TRBJ1-6, with 10 bases aligning to TRBD1. V lost 4 bases to trimming and J lost 8 bases; unmatched junction nucleotides: 12. The CDR3 consists of 17 residues. Germline V CDR1 and CDR2: SGDLS, YYNGEE. CDR3 coding DNA: TGTGCCAGCAGCACAAACCCGGACAGGGGGGCCGATTCACCCCTCCACTTT. This codes for CASSTNPDRGADSPLHF.

This clone was detected only once. The chain links TRBV3-1 (or the pseudogene TRBV3-2) to TRBJ2-7; TRBD1 aligns across 8 bases. V was clipped by 5 bases and J by 5 bases; unmatched bases: 2. The germline V gene has CDR1 LGHDT and CDR2 YNNKEL (reference sequence). CDR3 length: 12 amino acids. CDR3 DNA: TGTGCCAGCAGCAGGACAGGGAACGAGCAGTACTTC. It specifies CASSRTGNEQYF.

Written as DNA, the CDR3 is TGCGCCAGCAGCCGGGACAGGGACGTAGACGAGCAGTTCTTC. Translated: CASSRDRDVDEQFF. The genes are TRBV10-1 and TRBJ2-1; TRBD1 matches at 9 bases. Germline V gene sequence: CDR1 WNHNN, CDR2 SYGVQD (reference sequence). The CDR3 loop spans 14 amino acids. Trimming took 6 bases from V and 10 from J; bases not matched to a gene: 10.

The rearrangement joins TRBV2 to TRBJ2-6, with 9 bases aligning to TRBD1. V dropped 4 bases and J dropped 2; count of bases not matched to a gene: 0. Germline V lookup: CDR1 SNHLY, CDR2 FYNNEI. The CDR3 extends over 15 amino acids. The chain's CDR3 is CASSGDRAGANVLTF. The CDR3 DNA reads as TGTGCCAGCAGTGGGGACAGGGCTGGGGCCAACGTCCTGACTTTC.

J is TRBJ2-2 and V is TRBV24-1, with a possible D match to TRBD1 (6 bases). Germline loops: CDR1 KGHDR, CDR2 SFDVKD. The CDR3 runs to 21 residues. V lost 4 bases, J lost 1 base, and 27 bases lay in between. CDR3 amino acids: CATSDKTTTGLGVRNTGELFF. CDR3 sequence (DNA): TGTGCCACCAGTGACAAAACAACTACAGGGTTAGGGGTGAGGAACACCGGGGAGCTGTTTTTT.

The rearrangement joins TRBV27 to TRBJ2-7; D perhaps matches TRBD1 (6 bases). The CDR3 is made up of 12 amino acids. Germline values: CDR1 MNHEY, CDR2 SMNVEV (reference sequence). V was clipped by 4 bases and J by 7 bases, with 11 bases between them. CDR3 nucleotide sequence: TGTGCCAGCAGTTATTTACAGGGTGAGCAGTACTTC. Translated: CASSYLQGEQYF.

This clone was counted once. The CDR3: CASSRGTSGRTDTQYF. The CDR3 nucleotides are TGTGCCAGCAGCCGGGGGACTAGCGGGCGCACAGATACGCAGTATTTT. The chain joins TRBV11-3 to TRBJ2-3; 12 bases fit TRBD2. CDR1 and CDR2 from the germline V gene are SGHNT and YENEEA. V lost 5 bases, J lost 1 base, and 4 bases stayed unmatched. There are 16 residues in the CDR3.

This clone was counted only a few times. The rearrangement links TRBV11-2 to TRBJ2-6; a weak D match, TRBD1 (6 bases). V dropped 5 bases and J dropped 5 bases, with 25 bases sitting between them. CDR1 SGHAT and CDR2 FQNNGV come from the germline V gene. This CDR3 contains 19 residues. The CDR3 DNA sequence: TGTGCCAGCAGCCGGGAACCAATACCCTCAGGGGCCCGGGCCAACGTCCTGACTTTC. It specifies CASSREPIPSGARANVLTF.

The chain recombines TRBV3-1 (or the pseudogene TRBV3-2) with TRBJ2-7, with 10 nucleotides matching TRBD2. J was trimmed by 4 bases and V by 5 bases; bases with no gene match: 8. This CDR3 has 15 residues. CDR1 is LGHDT, CDR2 YNNKEL, per germline (reference sequence). CDR3 sequence reads: CASSARTSGGYEQYF. The DNA for the CDR3 is TGTGCCAGCAGCGCCCGGACTAGCGGAGGATACGAGCAGTACTTC.

The chain joins TRBV3-1 (or the pseudogene TRBV3-2) to TRBJ1-2; D is unresolved. Germline lookup yields CDR1 LGHDT and CDR2 YNNKEL (reference sequence). CDR3 length: 13 residues. V was trimmed by 0 bases and J by 12 bases, leaving 14 bases between them. In DNA, the CDR3 is TGTGCCAGCAGCCAAGATACGTCGGGTTCCCACACCTTC. Its protein is CASSQDTSGSHTF.

The V gene is TRBV6-1, the J gene TRBJ1-5, with D perhaps TRBD1 (5 bases). V lost 2 bases to trimming and J lost 1 base, with 9 bases between them. CDR1 MNHNS and CDR2 SASEGT come from the germline V gene. This CDR3 region has 15 residues. The CDR3 coding sequence is TGTGCCAGCAGTGAATGGAGGGGAAGCAATCAGCCCCAGCATTTT. Translation gives CASSEWRGSNQPQHF.

This chain joins TRBV19 and TRBJ2-1; 8 bases match TRBD2. This CDR3 is 15 amino acids long. Per the germline V gene, CDR1 is LNHDA and CDR2 is SQIVND (reference sequence). V dropped 6 bases and J dropped 4; count of bases not matched to a gene: 8. CDR3 sequence (DNA): TGTGCCAGTAGATCTAGCGGGTCTGCTTACAATGAGCAGTTCTTC. Translated, it gives CASRSSGSAYNEQFF.

The chain has TRBV7-2 and TRBJ2-6, with 10 bases matching TRBD1. The CDR3 contains 16 residues. The trim removed 5 bases at V and 4 bases at J, leaving 5 bases unmatched. Germline V CDR1 and CDR2: SGHTA, FQGNSA. Here the CDR3 DNA reads TGTGCCAGCAGCCTCGACAGGGGGCTAGGGGCCAACGTCCTGACTTTC. Protein product: CASSLDRGLGANVLTF.

The chain is built from TRBV24-1 and TRBJ1-2; possibly TRBD1 for D (5 bases). This CDR3 is 15 amino acids long. CDR1 KGHDR and CDR2 SFDVKD come from the germline V gene. Trimming cost V 2 bases and J 6 bases, with 15 bases left between them. CDR3 residues: CATSDSVGGLDGYTF. The CDR3 nucleotides are TGTGCCACCAGTGATTCGGTGGGGGGGTTGGATGGCTACACCTTC.

This chain joins TRBV2 and TRBJ2-5; D unresolved. Trimming removed 4 bases from V and 3 bases from J, with 9 bases in between. This CDR3 region has 13 residues. CDR1 SNHLY and CDR2 FYNNEI come from the germline V gene. This CDR3 reads CASSGRLEETQYF. As DNA, the CDR3 is TGTGCCAGCAGTGGGCGACTGGAAGAGACCCAGTACTTC.

V usage is TRBV18 and J usage is TRBJ1-6; TRBD1 is a possible D gene (5 bases). V lost 2 bases and J lost 8, with 13 bases in between. The CDR3 has 15 amino acids. Germline values: CDR1 KGHSH, CDR2 LQKENI. CDR3 in amino acids: CASSPNRQTDSPLHF. The CDR3 bases are TGTGCCAGCTCACCAAATCGACAGACCGATTCACCCCTCCACTTT. Together with reference TRBV18 and TRBJ1-6, the CDR3 gives the full variable domain: NAGVMQNPRHLVRRRGQEARLRCSPMKGHSHVYWYRQLPEEGLKFMVYLQKENIIDESGMPKERFSAEFPKEGPSILRIQQVVRGDSAAYFCASSPNRQTDSPLHFGNGTRLTVT.

The chain employs TRBV29-1 and TRBJ2-3; TRBD2 matches at 9 bases. The CDR3 spans 17 residues. The junction had 8 bases not matched to a gene; V was cut back by 0 bases and J by 1 base. The germline V gene encodes CDR1 SQVTM and CDR2 ANQGSEA. The CDR3 here is CSVEDYWASGGTDTQYF. In DNA form, the CDR3 reads TGCAGCGTTGAAGATTATTGGGCTAGCGGGGGCACAGATACGCAGTATTTT.

The V call is TRBV24-1, the J call TRBJ2-3; TRBD2 matches 8 bases. In germline, CDR1 is KGHDR, CDR2 SFDVKD. J was trimmed by 3 bases and V by 5 bases; bases with no gene match: 18. The CDR3 length is 19 residues. The CDR3 bases are TGTGCCACCAGTGGAGATACAGGGAGCGGGGGCATTAGAACAGATACGCAGTATTTT. Residues: CATSGDTGSGGIRTDTQYF.

The chain combines TRBV30 with TRBJ1-1, with D possibly being TRBD1 (5 bases). Germline lookup yields CDR1 GTSNPN and CDR2 SVGIG (reference sequence). The CDR3 has 13 amino acids. Trimming cost V 2 bases and J 0 bases, with 7 bases left between them. CDR3 in DNA: TGTGCCTGGAGTCCGGGGGTGAACACTGAAGCTTTCTTT. Protein product: CAWSPGVNTEAFF.

CDR3 in amino acids: CSASTQRGEKKYSYNEQFF. In DNA form, the CDR3 reads TGCAGTGCTAGTACCCAGCGGGGGGAAAAAAAATACTCCTACAATGAGCAGTTCTTC. The V call is TRBV20-1, the J call TRBJ2-1; TRBD2 matches 9 bases. The CDR3 has 19 amino acids. Looked up from germline, CDR1 is DFQATT and CDR2 is SNEGSKA (reference sequence). With 3 bases clipped from V and 0 bases from J, the junction kept 15 bases outside the gene matches.

The chain carries TRBV11-3 and TRBJ2-7, with D possibly TRBD1 on 5 matching bases. The germline V gene encodes CDR1 SGHNT and CDR2 YENEEA. The CDR3 runs 15 residues. V lost 4 bases and J lost 2, with 15 bases in between. The CDR3 DNA reads TGTGCCAGCAGCTCCGTTGGGAAGGGGCCCTACGAGCAGTACTTC. It yields the protein CASSSVGKGPYEQYF.

DNA for the CDR3: TGTGCCAGCAGTTTGGTTGTCGGCAGGGAAAGCTCTGGAAACACCATATATTTT. Translating it yields CASSLVVGRESSGNTIYF. This sequence joins TRBV28 and TRBJ1-3; TRBD1 is a possible D gene (5 bases). V lost 3 bases and J lost 0, with 18 bases in between. The germline gives CDR1 MDHEN, CDR2 SYDVKM. CDR3 length: 18 amino acids.

The rearrangement uses TRBV10-3 and TRBJ2-1; tentative D call: TRBD1 (6 bases). The CDR3 loop spans 12 amino acids. Germline loops: CDR1 ENHRY, CDR2 SYGVKD. Trimming stripped 6 bases from V and 10 bases from J, with 13 bases between. CDR3: CAISPQGIEQFF. Written as DNA, the CDR3 is TGTGCCATCAGCCCGCAGGGGATAGAGCAGTTCTTC.

The V and J genes are TRBV30 and TRBJ2-3; D gene ambiguous. Between the trimmed V and J ends, which lost 0 bases and 4 bases, there was a span of 5 bases. The CDR3 contains 12 residues. The germline CDR1 and CDR2 sequences are GTSNPN and SVGIG (reference sequence). This CDR3 reads CAWSVTADTQYF. CDR3 sequence (DNA): TGTGCCTGGAGTGTAACGGCAGATACGCAGTATTTT.